A selection of T cell receptor beta chains follows, all from one sample in a study of blood T cell repertoires in COVID-19. Using immunoSEQ multiplex PCR, the repertoire was profiled, and TCRdb retains in-frame clones only, with some absent. The repertoire holds about 140,000 clones, with 85% as singletons. The sequencing sample was made of peripheral blood. These TCRs come from a human donor with acute or convalescent COVID-19. The donor label of this sample is uncertain. CDR3s include the opening cysteine and the closing phenylalanine or tryptophan. Size is stated for part of the rows, as once, few or many counts, or as a class when the clone is expanded.

clone_size cdr3_length j_call v_call cdr3_aa
- 14 TRBJ1-1 TRBV7-2 CASSLGGRSTEAFF
- 16 TRBJ2-7 TRBV4-3 CASSQEGAEGSYEQYF
- 13 TRBJ1-2 TRBV3-1/TRBV3-2 CASSRGSNYGYTF
- 13 TRBJ1-1 TRBV30 CAWSRDRATEAFF
- 14 TRBJ2-5 TRBV7-2 CASSLGQRWETQYF
once 18 TRBJ2-1 TRBV11-2 CASSLQTPGLGSYNEQFF
- 15 TRBJ2-2 TRBV4-1 CASSLPTAQSGELFF
- 14 TRBJ1-5 TRBV6-6 CASSYGGGNQPQHF
once 13 TRBJ2-5 TRBV7-3 CASSLTGEETQYF
- 14 TRBJ2-1 TRBV3-1/TRBV3-2 CASDNSGSSREQFF
- 13 TRBJ1-1 TRBV12-3/TRBV12-4 CASTSLGGVGAFF
- 14 TRBJ2-1 TRBV7-2 CASSSYTQGNEQFF
- 13 TRBJ1-5 TRBV7-6 CASSSRENQPQHF
- 15 TRBJ2-5 TRBV7-9 CASSTQGAKEETQYF
- 13 TRBJ1-5 TRBV11-2 CASSTGLRQPQHF
few 17 TRBJ1-5 TRBV27 CASSGTGGARGNQPQHF
once 13 TRBJ2-4 TRBV7-2 CASSLSPTLIQYF
- 15 TRBJ2-5 TRBV5-6 CASSLKASGGARPYF
- 18 TRBJ2-5 TRBV25-1 CASTRNLDIVDLQETQYF
- 16 TRBJ2-1 TRBV5-7 CASSSDRDYSYNEQFF
- 13 TRBJ1-5 TRBV7-3 CASSRDSNQPQHF
- 13 TRBJ1-3 TRBV29-1 CSVAGQSGNTIYF
- 14 TRBJ1-1 TRBV7-3 CASSDGQGKGEAFF
- 13 TRBJ1-1 TRBV7-2 CASSPSATGVAFF
- 16 TRBJ1-4 TRBV9 CASSEGRQAGGEKLFF
- 16 TRBJ1-3 TRBV24-1 CATSGSDKETGNTIYF
- 16 TRBJ1-5 TRBV7-2 CASSYAGTGNNQPQHF
- 13 TRBJ2-1 TRBV7-3 CASSLRVYNEQFF
- 15 TRBJ1-1 TRBV4-3 CASSQNRGLGTEAFF
- 11 TRBJ1-2 TRBV28 CASRSGHGYTF
- 13 TRBJ1-5 TRBV2 CASSEEVYQPQHF
- 14 TRBJ2-3 TRBV5-1 CASSGLAGTDTQYF
- 12 TRBJ2-1 TRBV18 CASSPDRDEQFF
once 12 TRBJ2-1 TRBV6-2/TRBV6-3 CASSYGLNEQFF
- 16 TRBJ2-1 TRBV4-2 CASSQETSDPYNEQFF
- 16 TRBJ2-3 TRBV24-1 CATSDIQGAITDTQYF
- 15 TRBJ2-3 TRBV5-1 CASSSGAGSTDTQYF
once 15 TRBJ2-5 TRBV5-8 CASSDRLISMATQYF
- 13 TRBJ2-3 TRBV7-2 CASSTSGGGTQYF
- 14 TRBJ1-2 TRBV28 CASKMQGTNYGYTF
- 13 TRBJ1-3 TRBV7-3 CASSFDRGNTIYF
- 16 TRBJ2-7 TRBV27 CASSLWGGAGSYEQYF
- 15 TRBJ1-2 TRBV28 CASSLLYARREGYTF
- 16 TRBJ2-2 TRBV5-8 CASSLAQGTNTGELFF
- 16 TRBJ2-1 TRBV12-5 CASGPAAGGPNNEQFF
- 16 TRBJ1-5 TRBV6-1 CASSEAPRQGNQPQHF
- 17 TRBJ2-3 TRBV3-1/TRBV3-2 CASSQGPGLAFADTQYF
- 16 TRBJ1-5 TRBV21-1 CASKYRDRGFDQPQHF
- 13 TRBJ2-1 TRBV25-1 CASSFTSGNEQFF
- 12 TRBJ1-2 TRBV27 CASSLTGDGYTF
- 13 TRBJ2-1 TRBV3-1/TRBV3-2 CASSQGGGSEQFF
- 15 TRBJ2-5 TRBV7-9 CASSLIGTSSATQYF
- 12 TRBJ1-4 TRBV30 CACGAINEKLFF
- 18 TRBJ1-1 TRBV10-3 CAITANRGLSEKNTEAFF
- 13 TRBJ1-2 TRBV4-3 CASSPTQSGGYTF
- 16 TRBJ2-1 TRBV7-9 CASSPGGTSGFNEQFF
- 16 TRBJ1-2 TRBV9 CASSVDGDRVPHGYTF